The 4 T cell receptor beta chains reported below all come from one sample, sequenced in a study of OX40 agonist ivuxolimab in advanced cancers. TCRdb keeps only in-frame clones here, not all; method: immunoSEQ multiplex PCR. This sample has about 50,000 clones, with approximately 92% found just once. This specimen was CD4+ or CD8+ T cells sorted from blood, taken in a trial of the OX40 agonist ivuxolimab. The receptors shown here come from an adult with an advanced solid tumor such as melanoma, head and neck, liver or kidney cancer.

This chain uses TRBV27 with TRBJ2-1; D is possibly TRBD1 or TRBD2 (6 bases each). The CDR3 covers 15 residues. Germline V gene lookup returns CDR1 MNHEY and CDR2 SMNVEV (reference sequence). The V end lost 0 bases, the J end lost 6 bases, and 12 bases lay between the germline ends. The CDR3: CASSLSRGQLNEQFF. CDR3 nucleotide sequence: TGTGCCAGCAGTTTATCCCGGGGGCAGCTCAATGAGCAGTTCTTC.

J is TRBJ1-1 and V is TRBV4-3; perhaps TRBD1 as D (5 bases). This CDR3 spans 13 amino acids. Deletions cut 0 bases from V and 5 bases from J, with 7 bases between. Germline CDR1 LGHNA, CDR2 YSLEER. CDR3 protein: CASSQDPGTEAFF. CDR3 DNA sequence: TGCGCCAGCAGCCAAGATCCAGGGACTGAAGCTTTCTTT.

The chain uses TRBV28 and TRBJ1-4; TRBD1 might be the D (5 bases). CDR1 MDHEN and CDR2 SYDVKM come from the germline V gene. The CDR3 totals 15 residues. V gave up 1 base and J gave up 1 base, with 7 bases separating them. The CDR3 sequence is CASSLLGGTNEKLFF. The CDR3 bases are TGTGCCAGCAGTTTATTGGGGGGAACTAATGAAAAACTGTTTTTT.

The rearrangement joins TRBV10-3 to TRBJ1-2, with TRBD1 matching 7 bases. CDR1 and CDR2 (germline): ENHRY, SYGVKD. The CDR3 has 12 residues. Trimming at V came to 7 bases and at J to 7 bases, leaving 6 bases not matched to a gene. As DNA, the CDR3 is TGTGCCATCAACGAGGGGGCGGGTGGCTACACCTTC. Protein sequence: CAINEGAGGYTF.